The T cell receptor (beta chain) under discussion was sequenced for a study of T cells in Graves' hyperthyroidism and ophthalmopathy. V gave up 4 bases and J gave up 4 bases, with 13 bases separating them. The CDR3 loop spans 14 amino acids. Study-level results: Researchers found most expanded thyroid clonotypes above 0.001 in blood as well.

The source material, RNA transcripts, was used to amplify TCR beta CDR3 regions. The TCR CDR3 first-round RT-PCR relied on the HTBI primer set. TCRdb re-called the multiplex PCR reads with MiXCR, one entry per CDR3 protein. Of roughly 520,000 distinct CDR3 sequences listed, around 22% are singletons. This clonotype was seen a handful of times. Its antigen remains unknown. The clonotype originates from a woman in her twenties or thirties with Graves' ophthalmopathy. Sequencing was done on a sample of blood. V usage is TRBV12-3 or TRBV12-4 and J usage is TRBJ2-5; D is undetermined. The DNA of the CDR3 is TGTGCCAGCAGTTCTCCATCGGACCGAGAGACCCAGTACTTC. As protein: CASSSPSDRETQYF.